What follows are 17 T cell receptor beta chains derived from one specimen sequenced in a study of response to subunit inactivated influenza vaccine. Each CDR3 protein is one row after TCRdb ran MiXCR on the RT-PCR reads. The sample carries hundreds of thousands of distinct CDR3 sequences, 16% recorded once. The sample consisted of CD4+ T cells sorted from PBMCs, taken around 25 months after vaccination. The receptors were sampled from a man aged 50 to 75 who received an inactivated influenza vaccine.

The rearrangement uses TRBV7-2 and TRBJ1-2, with D possibly being TRBD1 (6 bases). Between the trimmed V and J ends, which lost 7 bases and 3 bases, there was a span of 12 bases. The CDR3 is made up of 13 amino acids. CDR1 and CDR2 (germline): SGHTA, FQGNSA. The CDR3 DNA follows: TGTGCCAGCACCCTGTCAGGGGACTATGGCTACACCTTC. Translating gives CASTLSGDYGYTF.

The rearrangement uses TRBV6-2 or TRBV6-3 and TRBJ2-1, with 9 nucleotides matching TRBD2. Germline lookup yields CDR1 MNHEY and CDR2 SVGEGT. The CDR3 has 14 amino acids. V lost 8 bases and J lost 8; bases outside the gene matches: 10. As DNA, the CDR3 is TGTGCCAGCGGCGGGAGGGCCTGGGTGGATGAGCAGTTCTTC. This encodes CASGGRAWVDEQFF.

This clonotype was seen only a few times. This chain joins TRBV27 and TRBJ1-4, with a possible D match to TRBD1 (5 bases). Germline V gene sequence: CDR1 MNHEY, CDR2 SMNVEV (reference sequence). The CDR3 has 14 residues. Trimming cost V 2 bases and J 10 bases, with 14 bases left between them. CDR3 protein: CASSLSPNGGKLFF. DNA for the CDR3: TGTGCCAGCAGTTTAAGTCCAAATGGGGGAAAACTGTTTTTT.

This clonotype turned up a few times. This rearrangement joins TRBV18 to TRBJ2-2; possibly TRBD1 or TRBD2 for D (5 bases each). CDR3 length: 15 amino acids. Germline V lookup: CDR1 KGHSH, CDR2 LQKENI. Between the trimmed V and J ends, which lost 3 bases and 0 bases, there was a span of 8 bases. The CDR3 region has the DNA TGTGCCAGCTCACCGGGACCCTCGAACACCGGGGAGCTGTTTTTT. Protein: CASSPGPSNTGELFF.

This clonotype appeared a few times. The V and J genes are TRBV20-1 and TRBJ1-6; possibly TRBD1 for D (6 bases). CDR1 DFQATT and CDR2 SNEGSKA come from the germline V gene (reference sequence). The CDR3 length is 15 residues. V was pared by 1 base and J by 8 bases, with 15 bases between. The chain's CDR3 is CSARVRTGRDSPLHF. CDR3 coding DNA: TGCAGTGCTAGAGTTCGTACAGGGAGGGATTCACCCCTCCACTTT.

V and J are TRBV5-5 and TRBJ2-5; perhaps TRBD1 as D (5 bases). The germline V gene encodes CDR1 SGHKS and CDR2 YYEKEE (reference sequence). Trimming removed 6 bases from V and 4 bases from J, with 19 bases in between. The CDR3 contains 15 residues. CDR3 in amino acids: CASTLEPRVGETQYF. The CDR3 DNA reads as TGTGCCAGCACCCTAGAACCCAGGGTAGGAGAGACCCAGTACTTC.

This clonotype was counted between two and nine times. V and J are TRBV20-1 and TRBJ2-2; 9 positions agree with TRBD2. The CDR3 is 15 amino acids. Germline V gene data show CDR1 as DFQATT and CDR2 as SNEGSKA (reference sequence). V shed 0 bases, J shed 6 bases, and the junction held 5 bases outside the gene matches. This chain's CDR3 is CSARDGAGGSGELFF. Here the CDR3 DNA reads TGCAGTGCTAGAGATGGAGCGGGGGGCTCCGGGGAGCTGTTTTTT.

This clonotype has at least ten counts. The gene calls are TRBV9 and TRBJ2-3; no definite D call. The germline gives CDR1 SGDLS, CDR2 YYNGEE. The V gene lost 3 bases and the J gene lost 0 bases, with 11 bases spanning the gap. The CDR3 is made up of 15 amino acids. CDR3 DNA sequence: TGTGCCAGCAGCGCCCAGGTCGATAGCACAGATACGCAGTATTTT. Translating gives CASSAQVDSTDTQYF.

This clonotype was detected only a few times. The CDR3 bases are TGTGCCAGCAGCCGCAGTCTTGGGGGCTACGAGCAGTACTTC. Translated: CASSRSLGGYEQYF. V gene TRBV12-3 or TRBV12-4 combines with J gene TRBJ2-7, with D perhaps matching TRBD1 or TRBD2 (5 bases each). The V and J ends lost 6 bases and 3 bases respectively, with 15 bases between them. There are 14 residues in the CDR3.

This clonotype was counted between two and nine times. The chain recombines TRBV4-3 with TRBJ2-1, with 7 bases fitting TRBD2. J gave up 5 bases and V 0 bases, and 1 base lay outside the gene matches. Looked up from germline, CDR1 is LGHNA and CDR2 is YSLEER. The CDR3 loop spans 14 amino acids. The CDR3 bases are TGCGCCAGCAGCCAAGATAGCGGGCACAATGAGCAGTTCTTC. It encodes CASSQDSGHNEQFF.

V and J are TRBV19 and TRBJ2-2, with D uncertain. The CDR3 sequence is 15 residues long. Looked up from germline, CDR1 is LNHDA and CDR2 is SQIVND (reference sequence). The V gene lost 5 bases and the J gene lost 0 bases, with 10 bases spanning the gap. The DNA of the CDR3 is TGTGCCAGTAGTCCTCGGGCCACGAACACCGGGGAGCTGTTTTTT. Its translation: CASSPRATNTGELFF.

V gene TRBV4-1 combines with J gene TRBJ2-1; no reliable D call. This CDR3 contains 15 residues. Per germline, CDR1 MGHRA and CDR2 YSYEKL. Deletions cut 0 bases from V and 8 bases from J, with 14 bases between. CDR3 nucleotides: TGCGCCAGCAGCCAAGACGTACAGTATAAGGATGAGCAGTTCTTC. This gives the protein CASSQDVQYKDEQFF.

This clonotype was seen only a few times. This sequence joins TRBV28 and TRBJ2-5; maybe TRBD2 (6 bases). Germline CDR1 and CDR2: MDHEN and SYDVKM. The length of the CDR3 is 14 residues. V lost 6 bases, J lost 4 bases, and 15 bases lay in between. As DNA, the CDR3 is TGTGCCAGCAGCCCTGGGACTTCTTTAGAGACCCAGTACTTC. Translated, it gives CASSPGTSLETQYF. Complete variable domain (other parts from reference TRBV28 and TRBJ2-5): DVKVTQSSRYLVKRTGEKVFLECVQDMDHENMFWYRQDPGLGLRLIYFSYDVKMKEKGDIPEGYSVSREKKERFSLILESASTNQTSMYLCASSPGTSLETQYFGPGTRLLVL.

This clonotype appeared many times. This chain uses TRBV5-1 with TRBJ2-7, with 7 bases identical to TRBD1. The CDR3 is made up of 15 amino acids. The trim removed 2 bases at V and 4 bases at J, leaving 9 bases unmatched. CDR1 and CDR2 from the germline V gene are SGHRS and YFSETQ. CDR3 amino acids: CASSFLRDSMYEQYF. The CDR3 nucleotides are TGCGCCAGCAGCTTTCTCCGGGACAGTATGTACGAGCAGTACTTC.

CDR3 coding DNA: TGCAGTGCTAGAGGGGGGGAGGGGCCCTCCTACGAGCAGTACTTC. Its protein is CSARGGEGPSYEQYF. The chain links TRBV20-1 to TRBJ2-7, with TRBD2 identical over 7 bases. The junction had 6 bases not matched to a gene; V was cut back by 1 base and J by 0 bases. CDR3 length equals 15 residues. The germline gives CDR1 DFQATT, CDR2 SNEGSKA (reference sequence).

The sample holds many counts of this clonotype. The rearrangement links TRBV28 to TRBJ2-2; D possibly corresponds to TRBD2 (6 bases). This CDR3 spans 15 amino acids. With 1 base removed from V and 4 bases from J, the gap between germline ends came to 10 bases. The V gene's germline CDR1 is MDHEN and CDR2 SYDVKM. The CDR3 DNA sequence: TGTGCCAGCAGTTTATACAGCGGGCGCACCGGGGAGCTGTTTTTT. Amino acids: CASSLYSGRTGELFF.

The rearrangement links TRBV20-1 to TRBJ2-7; no reliable D call. This CDR3 contains 14 residues. Trimming cost V 0 bases and J 4 bases, with 13 bases left between them. Germline CDR1 and CDR2: DFQATT and SNEGSKA (reference sequence). In DNA form, the CDR3 reads TGCAGTGCTAGAGATCTTCAAGGGCGGTACGAGCAGTACTTC. Amino acids: CSARDLQGRYEQYF.